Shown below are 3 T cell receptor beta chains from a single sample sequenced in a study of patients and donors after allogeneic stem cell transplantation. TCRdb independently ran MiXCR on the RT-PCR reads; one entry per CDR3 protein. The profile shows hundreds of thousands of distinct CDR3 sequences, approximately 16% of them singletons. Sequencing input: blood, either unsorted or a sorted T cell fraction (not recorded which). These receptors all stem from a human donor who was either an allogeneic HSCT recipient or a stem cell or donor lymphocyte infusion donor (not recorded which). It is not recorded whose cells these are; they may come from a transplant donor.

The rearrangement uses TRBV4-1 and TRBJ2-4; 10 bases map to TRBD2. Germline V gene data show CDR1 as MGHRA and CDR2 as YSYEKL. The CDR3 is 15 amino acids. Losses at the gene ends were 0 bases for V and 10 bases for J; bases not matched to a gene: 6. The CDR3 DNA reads TGCGCCAGCAGCCAAGAAAGACTAGCGGGTGGGATTCAGTACTTC. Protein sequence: CASSQERLAGGIQYF.

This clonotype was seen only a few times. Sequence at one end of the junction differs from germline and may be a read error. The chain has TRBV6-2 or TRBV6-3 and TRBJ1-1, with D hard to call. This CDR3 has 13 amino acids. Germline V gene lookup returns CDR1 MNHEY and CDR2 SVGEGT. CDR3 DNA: TGTGCCAGCAGTGACTCGGGGATGGCTGAAGCTTTCTTT. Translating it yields CASSDSGMAEAFF.

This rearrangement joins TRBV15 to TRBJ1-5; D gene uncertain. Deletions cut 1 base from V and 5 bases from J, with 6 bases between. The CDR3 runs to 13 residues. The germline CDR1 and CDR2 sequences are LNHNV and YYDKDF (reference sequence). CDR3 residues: CATSRGDDQPQHF. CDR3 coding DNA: TGTGCCACCAGCAGAGGGGATGATCAGCCCCAGCATTTT.